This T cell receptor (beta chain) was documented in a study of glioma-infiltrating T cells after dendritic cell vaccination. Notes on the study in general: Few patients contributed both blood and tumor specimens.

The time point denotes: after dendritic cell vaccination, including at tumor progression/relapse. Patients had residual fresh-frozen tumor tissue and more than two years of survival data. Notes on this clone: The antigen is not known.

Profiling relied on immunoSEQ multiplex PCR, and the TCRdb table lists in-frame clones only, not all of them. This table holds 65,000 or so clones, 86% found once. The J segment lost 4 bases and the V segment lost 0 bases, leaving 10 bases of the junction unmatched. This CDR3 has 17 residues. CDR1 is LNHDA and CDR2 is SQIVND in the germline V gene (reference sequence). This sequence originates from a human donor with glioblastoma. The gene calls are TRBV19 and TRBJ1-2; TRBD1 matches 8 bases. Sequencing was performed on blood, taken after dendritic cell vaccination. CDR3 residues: CASSIDPGAGGSYGYTF. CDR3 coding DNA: TGTGCCAGTAGTATAGATCCTGGAGCAGGGGGCAGCTATGGCTACACCTTC.